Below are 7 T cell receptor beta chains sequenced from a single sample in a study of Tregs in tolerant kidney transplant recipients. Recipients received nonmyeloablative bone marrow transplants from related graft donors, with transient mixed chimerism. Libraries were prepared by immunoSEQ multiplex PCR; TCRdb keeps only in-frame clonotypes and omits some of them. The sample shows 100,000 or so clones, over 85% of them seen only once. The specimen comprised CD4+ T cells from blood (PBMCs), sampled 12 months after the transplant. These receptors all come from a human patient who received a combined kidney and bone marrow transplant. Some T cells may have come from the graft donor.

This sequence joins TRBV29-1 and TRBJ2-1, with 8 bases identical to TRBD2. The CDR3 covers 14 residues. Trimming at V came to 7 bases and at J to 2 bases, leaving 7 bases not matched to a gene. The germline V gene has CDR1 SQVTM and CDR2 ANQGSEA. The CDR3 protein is CSGGILAAYNEQFF. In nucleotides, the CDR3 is TGCAGCGGAGGAATACTAGCGGCCTACAATGAGCAGTTCTTC.

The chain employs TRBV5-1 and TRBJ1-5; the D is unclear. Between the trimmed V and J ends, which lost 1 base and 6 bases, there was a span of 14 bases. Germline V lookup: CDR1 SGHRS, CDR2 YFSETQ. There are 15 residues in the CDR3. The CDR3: CASSLPTGRVQPQHF. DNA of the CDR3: TGCGCCAGCAGCTTGCCCACCGGGCGGGTTCAGCCCCAGCATTTT.

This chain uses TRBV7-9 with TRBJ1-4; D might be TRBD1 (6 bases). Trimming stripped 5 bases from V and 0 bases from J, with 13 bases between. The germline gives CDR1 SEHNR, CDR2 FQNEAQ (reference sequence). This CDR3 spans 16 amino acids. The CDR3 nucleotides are TGTGCCAGCAGCCCGGCCGGACAGTCAACTAATGAAAAACTGTTTTTT. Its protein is CASSPAGQSTNEKLFF.

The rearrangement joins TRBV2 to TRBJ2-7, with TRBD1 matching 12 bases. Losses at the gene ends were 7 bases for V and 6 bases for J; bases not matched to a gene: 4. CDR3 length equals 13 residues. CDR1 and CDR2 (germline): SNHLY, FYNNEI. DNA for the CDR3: TGTGCCAGCAAGGGACAGGGGGCTGGCGAGCAGTACTTC. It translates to CASKGQGAGEQYF.

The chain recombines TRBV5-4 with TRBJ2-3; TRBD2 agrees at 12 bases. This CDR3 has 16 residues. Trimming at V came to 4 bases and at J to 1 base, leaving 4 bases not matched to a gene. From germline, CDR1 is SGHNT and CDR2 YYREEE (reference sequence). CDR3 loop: CASSPRLAGGTDTQYF. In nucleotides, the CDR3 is TGTGCCAGCAGCCCCAGACTAGCGGGGGGCACAGATACGCAGTATTTT.

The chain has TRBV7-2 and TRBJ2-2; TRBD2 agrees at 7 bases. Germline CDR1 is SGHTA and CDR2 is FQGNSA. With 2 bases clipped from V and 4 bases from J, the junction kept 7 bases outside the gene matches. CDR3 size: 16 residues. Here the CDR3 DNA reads TGTGCCAGCAGCTTACATGGGCGGGAGATCACCGGGGAGCTGTTTTTT. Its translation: CASSLHGREITGELFF.

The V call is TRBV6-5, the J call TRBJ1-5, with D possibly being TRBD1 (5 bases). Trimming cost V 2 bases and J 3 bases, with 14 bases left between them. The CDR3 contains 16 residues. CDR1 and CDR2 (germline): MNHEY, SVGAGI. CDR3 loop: CASSYQDPRANQPQHF. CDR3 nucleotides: TGTGCCAGCAGTTACCAGGATCCCAGGGCCAATCAGCCCCAGCATTTT.